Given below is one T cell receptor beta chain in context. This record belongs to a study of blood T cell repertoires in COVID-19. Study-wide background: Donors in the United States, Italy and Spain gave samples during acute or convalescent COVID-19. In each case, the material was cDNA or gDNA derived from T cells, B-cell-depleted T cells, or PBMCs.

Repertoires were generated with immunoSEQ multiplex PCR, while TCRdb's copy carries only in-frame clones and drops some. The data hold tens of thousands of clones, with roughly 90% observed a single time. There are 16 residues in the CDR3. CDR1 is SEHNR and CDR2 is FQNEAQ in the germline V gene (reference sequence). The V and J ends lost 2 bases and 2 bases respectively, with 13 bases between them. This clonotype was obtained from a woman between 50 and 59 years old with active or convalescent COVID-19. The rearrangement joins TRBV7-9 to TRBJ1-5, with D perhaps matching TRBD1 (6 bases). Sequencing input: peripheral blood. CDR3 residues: CASSLWGQGGNQPQHF. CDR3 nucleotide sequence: TGTGCCAGCAGCTTATGGGGGCAGGGCGGCAATCAGCCCCAGCATTTT.